This TCR beta chain was profiled in a study of blood T cell repertoires in COVID-19. Some clones are missing from TCRdb's copy, which holds only in-frame ones; the method was immunoSEQ multiplex PCR. The sample lists approximately 210,000 clones; roughly 79% were seen once. V was cut by 0 bases and J by 6 bases, with 5 bases left in between. Germline CDR1 reads MGHRA; CDR2 reads YSYEKL. This CDR3 contains 13 residues. The sample was PBMCs or T cells enriched from blood (not recorded which). The source of this sequence is a woman aged 45-60 years with acute COVID-19. The V call is TRBV4-1, the J call TRBJ2-2; D gene unclear. CDR3 DNA sequence: TGCGCCAGCAGCCAAGATTTCTCCGGGGAGCTGTTTTTT. Translation: CASSQDFSGELFF.